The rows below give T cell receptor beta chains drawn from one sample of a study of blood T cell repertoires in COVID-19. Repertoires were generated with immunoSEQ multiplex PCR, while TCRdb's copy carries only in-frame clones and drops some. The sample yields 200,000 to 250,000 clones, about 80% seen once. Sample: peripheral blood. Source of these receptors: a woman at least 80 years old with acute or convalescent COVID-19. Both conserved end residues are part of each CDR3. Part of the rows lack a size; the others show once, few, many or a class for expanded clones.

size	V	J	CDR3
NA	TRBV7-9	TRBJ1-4	CASSLVGGTNEKLFF
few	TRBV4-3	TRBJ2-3	CASSQDRRAGGSTDTQYF
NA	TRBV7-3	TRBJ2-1	CASSLMGGRPRVEQFF
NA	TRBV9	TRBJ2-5	CASSVTSSGETQYF
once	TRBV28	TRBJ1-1	CASSLKQGFAGAFF
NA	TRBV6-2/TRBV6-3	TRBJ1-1	CASSYSDRGDTEAFF
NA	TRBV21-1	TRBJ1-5	CASSKTGYSNQPQHF
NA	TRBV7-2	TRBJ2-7	CASSLVRGSYEQYF
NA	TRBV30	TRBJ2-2	CAWSVTDTGELFF
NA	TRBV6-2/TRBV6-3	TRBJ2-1	CASSYSGRPNEQFF
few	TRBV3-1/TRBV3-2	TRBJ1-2	CASSPERQGRNYGYTF
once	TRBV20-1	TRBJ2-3	CSAGGDTQYF
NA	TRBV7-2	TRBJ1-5	CASSEDRIQPQHF
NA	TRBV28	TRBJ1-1	CASSSQGARTEAFF
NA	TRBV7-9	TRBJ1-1	CASSLGPGQGPNTEAFF
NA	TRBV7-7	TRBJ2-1	CASSLTERNEQFF
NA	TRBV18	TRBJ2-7	CASSQGAAYEQYF
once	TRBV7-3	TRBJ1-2	CASSLIPGVDGYTF
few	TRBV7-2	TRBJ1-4	CASSPGGPVEKLFF
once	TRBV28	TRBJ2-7	CASSLGQNLEGQYF
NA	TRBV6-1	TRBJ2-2	CASSDSRSQVTGELFF
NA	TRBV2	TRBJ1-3	CASREGQGVGKSGNTIYF
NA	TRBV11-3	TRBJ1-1	CASSLDGAGEAFF
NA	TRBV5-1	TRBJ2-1	CASSIPKNEQFF
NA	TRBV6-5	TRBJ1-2	CASSPTGGEGYTF
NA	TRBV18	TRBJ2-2	CATRQLTGELFF
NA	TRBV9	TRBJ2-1	CASSVGLAGGDNEQFF
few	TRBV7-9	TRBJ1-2	CASSRENYGYTF
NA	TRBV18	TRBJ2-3	CASSPPLAGSTDTQYF
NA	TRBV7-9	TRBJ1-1	CASSLGQGYTEAFF
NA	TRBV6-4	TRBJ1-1	CASSDSARQGALLNTEAFF
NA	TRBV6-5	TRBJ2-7	CASTAPGGIEQYF
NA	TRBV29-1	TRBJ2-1	CSVVRGNEQFF
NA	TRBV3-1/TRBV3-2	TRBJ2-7	CASSQGVGRIYEQYF
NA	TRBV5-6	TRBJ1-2	CASSLGTGGVYGYTF
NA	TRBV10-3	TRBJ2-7	CAISESDQGYEQYF
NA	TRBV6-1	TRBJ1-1	CASSEASRGFDTEAFF
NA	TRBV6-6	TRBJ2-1	CASSLTGYNEQFF
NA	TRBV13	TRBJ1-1	CASSHSRGGTEAFF
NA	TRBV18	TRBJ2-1	CASSRQARGYNEQFF
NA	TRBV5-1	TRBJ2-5	CASSFHGGTSGRPSEETQYF